The present TCR beta chain was sequenced within a study of blood T cell repertoires in COVID-19. Whole-study context: Material from acute and convalescent COVID-19 was sourced from the United States, Italy and Spain. Sample material is recorded as cDNA or gDNA derived from T cells, B-cell-depleted T cells, or PBMCs.

Authors' processing steps: Amplification of reference gene primers provided the estimated nucleated cell counts. The method was immunoSEQ multiplex PCR; TCRdb's version includes in-frame clones alone and lacks a portion of them. V, J and clone size are those of that table, while D and trimming were read from the DNA. The table lists 340,000 or so clones, 65% to 85% of them singletons. Germline V lookup: CDR1 SGHRS, CDR2 YFSETQ. The ends lost 0 bases at V and 6 bases at J; junction bases unmatched: 7. CDR3 length: 17 residues. This clonotype was obtained from a man under 40 with active or convalescent COVID-19. J is TRBJ1-6 and V is TRBV5-1; 9 nucleotides agree with TRBD1. Sequencing used peripheral blood. CDR3 loop: CASSLGRTGASNSPLHF. The DNA of the CDR3 is TGCGCCAGCAGCTTGGGCCGGACAGGGGCAAGTAATTCACCCCTCCACTTT. Together with reference TRBV5-1 and TRBJ1-6, the CDR3 gives the full variable domain: KAGVTQTPRYLIKTRGQQVTLSCSPISGHRSVSWYQQTPGQGLQFLFEYFSETQRNKGNFPGRFSGRQFSNSRSEMNVSTLELGDSALYLCASSLGRTGASNSPLHFGNGTRLTVT.